This TCR beta chain was recorded in a study of OX40 agonist ivuxolimab in advanced cancers. About the research overall: Averaging 60 years in age, with a range of roughly 23 to 80, the cohort was approximately 83% male.

Assay: immunoSEQ multiplex PCR; the TCRdb copy retains only in-frame clones and omits some. The sample yields more than 75,000 clones, more than 75% seen once. V lost 3 bases and J 4 bases, leaving 6 bases between the germline ends. CDR1 LNHDA and CDR2 SQIVND come from the germline V gene (reference sequence). The CDR3 totals 12 residues. Details on this clone: This CDR3 is also generated by other DNA sequences in the sample.

Sample: CD4+ or CD8+ T cells sorted from blood, taken in a trial of the OX40 agonist ivuxolimab. The source is an adult with an advanced solid tumor such as melanoma, head and neck, liver or kidney cancer. The chain combines TRBV19 with TRBJ2-5; no reliable D call. For the CDR3, the DNA is TGTGCCAGTAGTATTCTTGGAGAGACCCAGTACTTC. It specifies CASSILGETQYF.